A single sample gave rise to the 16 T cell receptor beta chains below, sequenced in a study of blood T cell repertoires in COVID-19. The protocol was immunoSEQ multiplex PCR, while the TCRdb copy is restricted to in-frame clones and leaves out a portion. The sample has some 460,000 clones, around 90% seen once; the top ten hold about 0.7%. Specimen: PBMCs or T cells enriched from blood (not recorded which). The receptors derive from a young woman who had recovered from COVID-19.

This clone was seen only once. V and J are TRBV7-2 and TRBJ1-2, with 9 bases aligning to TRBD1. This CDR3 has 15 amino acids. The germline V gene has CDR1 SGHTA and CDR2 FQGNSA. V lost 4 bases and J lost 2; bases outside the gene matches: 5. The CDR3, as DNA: TGTGCCAGCAGCTCCGTGACAGGGGGAAACTATGGCTACACCTTC. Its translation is CASSSVTGGNYGYTF.

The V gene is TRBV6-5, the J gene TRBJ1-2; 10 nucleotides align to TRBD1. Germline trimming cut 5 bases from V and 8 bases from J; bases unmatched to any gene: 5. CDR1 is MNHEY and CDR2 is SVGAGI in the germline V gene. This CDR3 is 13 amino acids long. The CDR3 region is CASSRGQGDGYTF. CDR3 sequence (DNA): TGTGCCAGCAGTCGCGGACAGGGGGACGGCTACACCTTC.

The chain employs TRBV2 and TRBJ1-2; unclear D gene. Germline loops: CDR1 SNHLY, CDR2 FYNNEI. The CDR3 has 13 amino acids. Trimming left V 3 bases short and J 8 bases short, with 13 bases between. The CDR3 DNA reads TGTGCCAGCAGTGACCCCCGGACTAACGGCTACACCTTC. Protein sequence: CASSDPRTNGYTF.

The chain's CDR3 is CASSYQPPGNQPQHF. The CDR3 nucleotides read TGTGCCAGCAGCTATCAACCGCCGGGCAATCAGCCCCAGCATTTT. This chain links TRBV2 with TRBJ1-5; unclear D gene. The CDR3 totals 15 residues. Germline V CDR1 and CDR2: SNHLY, FYNNEI. V lost 6 bases to trimming and J lost 2 bases, with 14 bases between them.

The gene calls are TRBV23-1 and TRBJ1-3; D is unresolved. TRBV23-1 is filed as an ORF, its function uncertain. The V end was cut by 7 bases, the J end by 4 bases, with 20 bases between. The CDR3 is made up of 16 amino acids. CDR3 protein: CASKPPEGLGGNTIYF. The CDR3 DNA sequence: TGCGCCAGCAAACCCCCGGAGGGATTGGGGGGAAACACCATATATTTT.

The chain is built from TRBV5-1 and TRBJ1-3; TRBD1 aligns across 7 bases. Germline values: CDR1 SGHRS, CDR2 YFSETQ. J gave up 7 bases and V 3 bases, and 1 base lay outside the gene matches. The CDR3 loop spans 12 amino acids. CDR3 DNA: TGCGCCAGCAGCTCGGGACAGAACACCATATATTTT. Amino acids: CASSSGQNTIYF. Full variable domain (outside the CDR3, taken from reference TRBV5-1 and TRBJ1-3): KAGVTQTPRYLIKTRGQQVTLSCSPISGHRSVSWYQQTPGQGLQFLFEYFSETQRNKGNFPGRFSGRQFSNSRSEMNVSTLELGDSALYLCASSSGQNTIYFGEGSWLTVV.

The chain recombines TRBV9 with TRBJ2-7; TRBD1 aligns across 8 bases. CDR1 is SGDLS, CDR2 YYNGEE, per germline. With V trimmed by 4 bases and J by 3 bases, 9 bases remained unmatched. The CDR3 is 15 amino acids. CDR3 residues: CASSPDRGLYYEQYF. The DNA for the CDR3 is TGTGCCAGCAGCCCCGACAGGGGCCTTTACTACGAGCAGTACTTC.

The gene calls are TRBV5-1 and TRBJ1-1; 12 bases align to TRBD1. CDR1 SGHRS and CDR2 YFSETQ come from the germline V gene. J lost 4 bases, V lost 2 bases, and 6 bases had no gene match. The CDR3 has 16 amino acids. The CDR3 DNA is TGCGCCAGCAGCTTAACCGGGACAGGGGGCGGCACTGAAGCTTTCTTT. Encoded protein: CASSLTGTGGGTEAFF.

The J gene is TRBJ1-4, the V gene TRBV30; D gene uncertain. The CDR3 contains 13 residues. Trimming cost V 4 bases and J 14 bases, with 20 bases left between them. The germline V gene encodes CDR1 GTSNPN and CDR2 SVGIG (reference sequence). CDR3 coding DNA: TGTGCCTGGAAGGGTGGGCCGACTACCACCCTGTTTTTT. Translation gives CAWKGGPTTTLFF.

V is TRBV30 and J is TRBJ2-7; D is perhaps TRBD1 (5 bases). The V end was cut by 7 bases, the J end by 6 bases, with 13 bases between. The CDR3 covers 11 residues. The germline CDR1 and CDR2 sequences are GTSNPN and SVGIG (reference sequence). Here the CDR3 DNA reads TGTGCCTCCCAGGGAAGGGGCGAGCAGTACTTC. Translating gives CASQGRGEQYF.

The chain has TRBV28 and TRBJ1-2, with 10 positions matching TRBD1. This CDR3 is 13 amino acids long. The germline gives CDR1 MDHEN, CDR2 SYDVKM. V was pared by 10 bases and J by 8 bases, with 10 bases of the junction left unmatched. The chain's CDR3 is CATFDRGRWGYTF. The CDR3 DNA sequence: TGTGCCACCTTTGACAGGGGGCGTTGGGGCTACACCTTC.

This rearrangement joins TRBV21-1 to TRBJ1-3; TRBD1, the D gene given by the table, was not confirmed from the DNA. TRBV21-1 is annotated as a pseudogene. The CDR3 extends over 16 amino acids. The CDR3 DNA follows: TGTGCCAGCAGCAAATGGACAGTTGACTCTGGAAACACCATATATTTT. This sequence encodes CASSKWTVDSGNTIYF.

For the CDR3, the DNA is TGCGCCAGCACCCTATCCGGAGATTCACCCCTCCACTTT. Protein: CASTLSGDSPLHF. The V and J genes are TRBV5-1 and TRBJ1-6; no definite D call. The CDR3 totals 13 residues. V was pared by 6 bases and J by 8 bases, with 12 bases between. In germline, CDR1 is SGHRS, CDR2 YFSETQ.

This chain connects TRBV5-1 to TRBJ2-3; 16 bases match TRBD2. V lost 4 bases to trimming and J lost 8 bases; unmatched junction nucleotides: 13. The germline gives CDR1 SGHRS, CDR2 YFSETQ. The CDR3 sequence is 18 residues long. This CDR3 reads CASSPGTSGGASKGTQYF. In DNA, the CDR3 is TGCGCCAGCAGCCCTGGGACTAGCGGGGGGGCGTCGAAAGGTACGCAGTATTTT.

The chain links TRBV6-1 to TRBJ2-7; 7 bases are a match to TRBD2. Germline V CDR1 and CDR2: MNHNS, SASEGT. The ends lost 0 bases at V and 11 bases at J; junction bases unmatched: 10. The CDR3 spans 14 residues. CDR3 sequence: CASSEANMGGEKYF. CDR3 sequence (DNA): TGTGCCAGCAGTGAAGCTAATATGGGGGGGGAGAAGTACTTC.

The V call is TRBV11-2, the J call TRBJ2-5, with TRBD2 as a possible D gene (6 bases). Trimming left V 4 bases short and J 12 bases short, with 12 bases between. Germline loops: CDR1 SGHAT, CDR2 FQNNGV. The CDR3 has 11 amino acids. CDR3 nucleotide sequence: TGTGCCAGCAGCTCAGGGACTCTCGAGTACTTC. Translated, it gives CASSSGTLEYF. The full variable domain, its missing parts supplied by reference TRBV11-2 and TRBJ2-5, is EAGVAQSPRYKIIEKRQSVAFWCNPISGHATLYWYQQILGQGPKLLIQFQNNGVVDDSQLPKDRFSAERLKGVDSTLKIQPAKLEDSAVYLCASSSGTLEYFGPGTRLLVL.